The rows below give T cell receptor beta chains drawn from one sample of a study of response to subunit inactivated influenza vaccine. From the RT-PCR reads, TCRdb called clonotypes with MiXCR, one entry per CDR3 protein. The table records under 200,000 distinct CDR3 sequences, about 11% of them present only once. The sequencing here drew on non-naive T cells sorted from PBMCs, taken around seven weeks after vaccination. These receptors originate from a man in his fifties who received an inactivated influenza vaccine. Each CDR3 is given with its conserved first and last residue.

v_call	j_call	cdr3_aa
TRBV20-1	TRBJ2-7	CSARVGYEQYF
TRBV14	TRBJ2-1	CASSHLAGGTYNEQFF
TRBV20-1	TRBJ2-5	CSAVPPLADQETQYF
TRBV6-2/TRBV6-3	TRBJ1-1	CASSTQYRGSTEAFF
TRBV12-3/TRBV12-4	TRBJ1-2	CASSLSAGRHGYTF
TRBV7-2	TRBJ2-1	CASSRGGGAGYNEQFF
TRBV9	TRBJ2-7	CASSAGQGSNEQYF
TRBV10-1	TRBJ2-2	CASSESSGPGELFF
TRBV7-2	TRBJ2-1	CASSPLRTSGVMNEQFF
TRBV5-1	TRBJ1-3	CASSLDGTGGSGNTIYF
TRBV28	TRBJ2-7	CASALGDRGYEQYF
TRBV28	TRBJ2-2	CASSLGLGPSRDGELFF
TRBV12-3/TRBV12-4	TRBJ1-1	CASSRGNMNTEAFF
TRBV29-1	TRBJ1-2	CSVNIGRGYGYTF
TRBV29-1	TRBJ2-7	CSVQGDEQYF
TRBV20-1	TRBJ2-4	CSATPGLAGAGDIQYF
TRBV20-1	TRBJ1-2	CSLPPPGLIGGYTF
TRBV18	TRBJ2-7	CASSPRETEQYF
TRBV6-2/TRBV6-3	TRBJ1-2	CASSWGQSYGYTF
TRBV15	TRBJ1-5	CATSRDSPGQGDSNQPQHF
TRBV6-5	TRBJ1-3	CASSYSIRVGNTIYF
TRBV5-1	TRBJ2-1	CASSSVAGTYNEQFF
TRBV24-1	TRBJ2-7	CATSQSGFYEQYF
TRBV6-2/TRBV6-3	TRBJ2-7	CASSQDYEQYF
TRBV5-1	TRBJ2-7	CASSLLGTAYEQYF
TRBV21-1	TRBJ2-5	CASSTGQGGQETQYF
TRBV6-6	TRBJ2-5	CASSSAGFGTQYF
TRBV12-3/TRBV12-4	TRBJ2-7	CASSPGIRYEQYF
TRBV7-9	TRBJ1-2	CASSSSGHLAYGYTF